The TCR beta chain described here comes from a study of T cells in localized non-small cell lung cancer. Study results and limitations: A median of approximately 54 clones ranked among the top 100 in tumor appeared in adjacent lung. Uninvolved adjacent lung had the highest recorded T cell clonality, with tumor below it. Longer overall survival was associated with a higher density of T cells in the blood.

This CDR3 region has 15 residues. Germline lookup yields CDR1 SGHNT and CDR2 YENEEA. The V segment lost 5 bases and the J segment 5 bases; nucleotides outside the gene matches: 9. In the case of this clone: Its antigen is not known.

Profiling relied on immunoSEQ multiplex PCR, and the TCRdb table lists in-frame clones only, not all of them. The table includes more than 10,000 clones, roughly 27% detected once. This clonotype was sampled from a female donor of 60 years or more with stage I lung adenocarcinoma. The genes are TRBV11-3 and TRBJ1-1; 9 bases are shared with TRBD1. Sequenced material: lung tumor tissue, taken before any cancer treatment. For the CDR3, the DNA is TGTGCCAGCAGCGTACGCGGGACAGGGAGTACTGAAGCTTTCTTT. It yields the protein CASSVRGTGSTEAFF.